These 14 T cell receptor beta chains were sequenced from one sample in a study of T cell repertoires in cytomegalovirus infection. TCRdb ran MiXCR on the reads and lists one entry per CDR3 protein. The sample has around 180,000 distinct CDR3 sequences; roughly 27% are singletons. The sequenced sample consisted of PBMCs. Receptors originate from a human donor in good health (CMV status not recorded). Some clones in this sample may be carry-over from other donors' samples.

This clonotype was detected a few times. This chain uses TRBV20-1 with TRBJ1-5, with D possibly matching TRBD1 (6 bases). The germline CDR1 and CDR2 sequences are DFQATT and SNEGSKA (reference sequence). The length of the CDR3 is 15 residues. Deletions cut 7 bases from V and 0 bases from J, with 16 bases between. CDR3: CSVLKTGNSNQPQHF. CDR3 nucleotide sequence: TGCAGTGTCCTTAAAACAGGGAATAGCAATCAGCCCCAGCATTTT.

The rearrangement uses TRBV12-3 or TRBV12-4 and TRBJ2-1; D is perhaps TRBD2 (5 bases). The V end was cut by 3 bases, the J end by 2 bases, with 8 bases between. The CDR3 runs 14 residues. This chain's CDR3 is CASSLRVTYNEQFF. CDR3 DNA sequence: TGTGCCAGCAGTTTGCGGGTCACCTACAATGAGCAGTTCTTC.

The chain carries TRBV7-2 and TRBJ1-1; TRBD1 matches at 7 bases. The V gene's germline CDR1 is SGHTA and CDR2 FQGNSA. This CDR3 region has 12 residues. J gave up 8 bases and V 5 bases, and 5 bases lay outside the gene matches. The CDR3 DNA is TGTGCCAGCAGCCAATGGGACAGCGAAGCTTTCTTT. Its translation is CASSQWDSEAFF.

The chain has TRBV3-1 and TRBJ2-5; D is unresolved. Germline CDR1 LGHDT, CDR2 YNNKEL (reference sequence). V was pared by 3 bases and J by 1 base, with 6 bases between. The CDR3 runs 13 residues. The CDR3 region is CASSHYSQETQYF. The CDR3 nucleotides read TGTGCCAGCAGCCATTACAGCCAAGAGACCCAGTACTTC.

This clonotype has only one observation. This chain links TRBV20-1 with TRBJ2-5; a possible D gene is TRBD1 (6 bases). This CDR3 is 12 amino acids long. Germline CDR1 and CDR2: DFQATT and SNEGSKA (reference sequence). The CDR3: CSRGGTRETQYF. CDR3 DNA sequence: TGCAGCCGAGGGGGAACCCGAGAGACCCAGTACTTC.

V gene TRBV5-1 combines with J gene TRBJ2-1; 11 bases line up with TRBD1. V trimming: 4 bases; J trimming: 7 bases; junction bases outside the gene matches: 4. Looked up from germline, CDR1 is SGHRS and CDR2 is YFSETQ. The CDR3 sequence is 14 residues long. The CDR3 nucleotides are TGCGCCAGCAGCCGCAGGGACAGGGGGAATGAGCAGTTCTTC. Protein sequence: CASSRRDRGNEQFF. The full variable domain, its missing parts supplied by reference TRBV5-1 and TRBJ2-1, is KAGVTQTPRYLIKTRGQQVTLSCSPISGHRSVSWYQQTPGQGLQFLFEYFSETQRNKGNFPGRFSGRQFSNSRSEMNVSTLELGDSALYLCASSRRDRGNEQFFGPGTRLTVL.

Turning to this clonotype: This may stem from a read error, because a much larger clone lies one nucleotide away. V usage is TRBV7-6 and J usage is TRBJ1-3; D might be TRBD1 (5 bases). The CDR3 is 16 amino acids. The germline V gene encodes CDR1 SGHVS and CDR2 FNYEAQ. CDR3 bases: TGTGCCAGCAGCCCGTGGGACGGAGACTCTGGAGACACCATATATTTT. It yields the protein CASSPWDGDSGDTIYF.

This clonotype was seen a handful of times. The V gene is TRBV5-1, the J gene TRBJ1-1, with D tentatively TRBD1 (6 bases). V was shortened by 0 bases and J by 2 bases, with 11 bases between the two germline ends. Germline CDR1 is SGHRS and CDR2 is YFSETQ. CDR3 length: 15 residues. The CDR3 DNA reads TGCGCCAGCAGCTTGGAGGGGGGGCGCAACACTGAAGCTTTCTTT. Translating it yields CASSLEGGRNTEAFF.

This clonotype was seen repeatedly, ten times or more. The chain carries TRBV6-2 or TRBV6-3 and TRBJ2-5; TRBD2 might be the D (6 bases). V was shortened by 6 bases and J by 5 bases, with 19 bases between the two germline ends. This CDR3 is 15 amino acids long. Germline V CDR1 and CDR2: MNHEY, SVGEGT. CDR3 bases: TGTGCCAGCAGGGGAGTAGTATCAGGGAGGGAGACCCAGTACTTC. This sequence encodes CASRGVVSGRETQYF.

The chain links TRBV6-1 to TRBJ2-3, with D perhaps matching TRBD2 (6 bases). V was pared by 1 base and J by 2 bases, with 10 bases between. In germline, CDR1 is MNHNS, CDR2 SASEGT. There are 15 residues in the CDR3. DNA for the CDR3: TGTGCCAGCAGTGAAGTAGCGGATTCCACAGATACGCAGTATTTT. Encoded protein: CASSEVADSTDTQYF.

The chain joins TRBV6-6 to TRBJ2-7; 7 bases fit TRBD1. The CDR3 runs to 14 residues. With 5 bases clipped from V and 5 bases from J, the junction kept 9 bases outside the gene matches. From germline, CDR1 is MNHNY and CDR2 SVGAGI (reference sequence). DNA of the CDR3: TGTGCCAGCAGTGTAGGGGTTACAGGGGACGAGCAGTACTTC. Translated: CASSVGVTGDEQYF.

The V and J genes are TRBV6-1 and TRBJ2-3; D unresolved. CDR1 and CDR2 (germline): MNHNS, SASEGT. The CDR3 consists of 11 residues. The V end lost 3 bases, the J end lost 5 bases, and 3 bases lay between the germline ends. DNA of the CDR3: TGTGCCAGCAGTGACCTAGATACGCAGTATTTT. Its protein is CASSDLDTQYF.

This clonotype was detected only a few times. V gene TRBV7-3 combines with J gene TRBJ2-4, with D perhaps matching TRBD1 or TRBD2 (7 bases each). V was shortened by 4 bases and J by 7 bases, with 17 bases between the two germline ends. Germline CDR1 reads SGHTA; CDR2 reads FQGTGA. The CDR3 has 15 amino acids. CDR3 bases: TGTGCCAGCAGCTCCACAACAGGGGAGGGGAACATTCAGTACTTC. This gives the protein CASSSTTGEGNIQYF.

This clonotype appeared a few times. The V gene is TRBV29-1, the J gene TRBJ1-1; D unresolved. The CDR3 sequence is 12 residues long. V dropped 4 bases and J dropped 2 bases, with 8 bases sitting between them. Germline CDR1 is SQVTM and CDR2 is ANQGSEA. In DNA form, the CDR3 reads TGCAGCGTTGGGGGTCGAAACACTGAAGCTTTCTTT. It codes for CSVGGRNTEAFF.